These T cell receptor beta chains were read from a single sample in a study of T-cell reconstitution after alpha-beta-depleted transplantation in children. Each CDR3 protein gets one entry after TCRdb re-called the PCR reads with MiXCR. Of approximately 490,000 distinct CDR3 sequences in the sample, 9.5% to 15% were seen once. This specimen was PBMCs from the stem cell graft donor, taken from the stem cell graft. The receptor source for this set is a human donor who donated a stem cell graft to a child with combined immunodeficiency. Each CDR3 is given with its conserved first and last residue. A D gene is named only where the DNA matches it firmly. Not all rows give a size; the values are once, few, many and, for expanded clones, a class.

d_call: TRBD1; j_call: TRBJ1-1; cdr3_length: 17; v_call: TRBV4-3; clone_size: .; cdr3_nt: TGCGCCAGCAGCCTTTCTACCGGGACAGGGAAAAGAACTGAAGCTTTCTTT; cdr3_aa: CASSLSTGTGKRTEAFF
d_call: TRBD2; j_call: TRBJ2-5; cdr3_length: 16; v_call: TRBV13; clone_size: .; cdr3_nt: TGTGCCAGCAGCTCCGGGACTAGCGGGAGGGAAGAGACCCAGTACTTC; cdr3_aa: CASSSGTSGREETQYF
d_call: .; j_call: TRBJ1-5; cdr3_length: 15; v_call: TRBV7-9; clone_size: once; cdr3_nt: TGTGCCAGCAGCTTCTGGCAGGGTAAAAATCAGCCCCAGCATTTT; cdr3_aa: CASSFWQGKNQPQHF
d_call: .; j_call: TRBJ1-2; cdr3_length: 15; v_call: TRBV29-1; clone_size: few; cdr3_nt: TGCAGCGTTCTTGAAGACGACCCTCCTAACTATGGCTACACCTTC; cdr3_aa: CSVLEDDPPNYGYTF
d_call: TRBD1; j_call: TRBJ2-5; cdr3_length: 14; v_call: TRBV12-3/TRBV12-4; clone_size: few; cdr3_nt: TGTGCCAGCTGCAGGGGGAACGGTAGAGAGACCCAGTACTTC; cdr3_aa: CASCRGNGRETQYF
d_call: TRBD1; j_call: TRBJ2-7; cdr3_length: 14; v_call: TRBV12-3/TRBV12-4; clone_size: .; cdr3_nt: TGTGCCAGCAATAGACAGGGGAGCTCCTACGAGCAGTACTTC; cdr3_aa: CASNRQGSSYEQYF
d_call: .; j_call: TRBJ2-7; cdr3_length: 15; v_call: TRBV12-3/TRBV12-4; clone_size: .; cdr3_nt: TGTGCCAGCACCTCACATGGAGGGCTTTATTACGAGCAGTACTTC; cdr3_aa: CASTSHGGLYYEQYF
d_call: .; j_call: TRBJ2-3; cdr3_length: 12; v_call: TRBV6-5; clone_size: .; cdr3_nt: TGTGCCAGCAGGGAACTAGGGAATACGCAGTATTTT; cdr3_aa: CASRELGNTQYF
d_call: .; j_call: TRBJ1-2; cdr3_length: 14; v_call: TRBV9; clone_size: few; cdr3_nt: TGTGCCAGCAGCATTGCAGGGGAGGGCTATGGCTACACCTTC; cdr3_aa: CASSIAGEGYGYTF
d_call: .; j_call: TRBJ1-3; cdr3_length: 16; v_call: TRBV12-3/TRBV12-4; clone_size: many; cdr3_nt: TGTGCCAGCAGTTTACCTGGACGGACATTCGGAAACACCATATATTTT; cdr3_aa: CASSLPGRTFGNTIYF
d_call: .; j_call: TRBJ2-2; cdr3_length: 13; v_call: TRBV6-6; clone_size: many; cdr3_nt: TGTGCCAGCGCATTGAGGATCACCGGGGAGCTGTTTTTT; cdr3_aa: CASALRITGELFF
d_call: TRBD1; j_call: TRBJ2-7; cdr3_length: 12; v_call: TRBV7-9; clone_size: few; cdr3_nt: TGTGCCAGCAGCTTAGGGACGCCCGGGACAGATTTC; cdr3_aa: CASSLGTPGTDF
d_call: TRBD2; j_call: TRBJ2-3; cdr3_length: 16; v_call: TRBV7-3; clone_size: few; cdr3_nt: TGTGCCAGCAGCTTAAAGGGACTAGCAGCCCCGGGTACGCAGTATTTT; cdr3_aa: CASSLKGLAAPGTQYF
d_call: .; j_call: TRBJ2-2; cdr3_length: 15; v_call: TRBV7-9; clone_size: few; cdr3_nt: TGTGCCAGCAGCTGGGAACAGGGATTCACCGGGGAGCTGTTTTTT; cdr3_aa: CASSWEQGFTGELFF
d_call: TRBD2; j_call: TRBJ2-1; cdr3_length: 17; v_call: TRBV5-1; clone_size: many; cdr3_nt: TGCGCCAGCAGCTTGGCCGTAGCGGGAGGGAAGTACAATGAGCAGTTCTTC; cdr3_aa: CASSLAVAGGKYNEQFF
d_call: .; j_call: TRBJ2-1; cdr3_length: 11; v_call: TRBV10-3; clone_size: many; cdr3_nt: TGTGCCATCAGTGATGCCGGTGAGCAGTTCTTC; cdr3_aa: CAISDAGEQFF
d_call: .; j_call: TRBJ2-7; cdr3_length: 14; v_call: TRBV20-1; clone_size: .; cdr3_nt: TGCAGTGCTAGGCGGCGTCTGTTTCCTTACGAGCAGTACTTC; cdr3_aa: CSARRRLFPYEQYF
d_call: TRBD1; j_call: TRBJ2-5; cdr3_length: 17; v_call: TRBV28; clone_size: .; cdr3_nt: TGTGCCAGCAGTTTAAGGCCCGGGACCGGGACAGCCAGAGCCCAGTACTTC; cdr3_aa: CASSLRPGTGTARAQYF
d_call: TRBD1; j_call: TRBJ2-1; cdr3_length: 13; v_call: TRBV2; clone_size: .; cdr3_nt: TGTGCCAGCATCCAGGACAGGGCCAATGAGCAGTTCTTC; cdr3_aa: CASIQDRANEQFF
d_call: .; j_call: TRBJ1-2; cdr3_length: 12; v_call: TRBV2; clone_size: many; cdr3_nt: TGTGCCAGCAGTGACGAGGGCGGTGGCTACACCTTC; cdr3_aa: CASSDEGGGYTF
d_call: .; j_call: TRBJ2-7; cdr3_length: 14; v_call: TRBV27; clone_size: many; cdr3_nt: TGTGCCAGCAGTTTATCGTGGACAGCCTACGAGCAGTACTTC; cdr3_aa: CASSLSWTAYEQYF
d_call: TRBD1; j_call: TRBJ2-1; cdr3_length: 16; v_call: TRBV4-3; clone_size: .; cdr3_nt: TGCGCCAGCAGCCAAGTTTTCAGGGGGAAACACAATGAGCAGTTCTTC; cdr3_aa: CASSQVFRGKHNEQFF
d_call: .; j_call: TRBJ2-1; cdr3_length: 15; v_call: TRBV18; clone_size: few; cdr3_nt: TGTGCCAGCTCACCTACAGTGGGAGAGGTGGTTGAGCAGTTCTTC; cdr3_aa: CASSPTVGEVVEQFF
d_call: TRBD2; j_call: TRBJ2-7; cdr3_length: 16; v_call: TRBV14; clone_size: .; cdr3_nt: TGTGCCAGCAGCCAAGAACTAGCGGGAGGAATGTACGAGCAGTACTTC; cdr3_aa: CASSQELAGGMYEQYF
d_call: TRBD1; j_call: TRBJ1-1; cdr3_length: 16; v_call: TRBV6-5; clone_size: .; cdr3_nt: TGTGCCAGCAGTTACTCAACGGACAGGACGAACACTGAAGCTTTCTTT; cdr3_aa: CASSYSTDRTNTEAFF
d_call: .; j_call: TRBJ2-5; cdr3_length: 12; v_call: TRBV3-1; clone_size: few; cdr3_nt: TGTGCCAGCAGCCAAGGGGCGAGGACCCAGTACTTC; cdr3_aa: CASSQGARTQYF
d_call: .; j_call: TRBJ1-1; cdr3_length: 13; v_call: TRBV29-1; clone_size: many; cdr3_nt: TGCAGCGTTGAAGTTGGAGGGAGGACTGAAGCTTTCTTT; cdr3_aa: CSVEVGGRTEAFF
d_call: TRBD1; j_call: TRBJ2-7; cdr3_length: 14; v_call: TRBV27; clone_size: many; cdr3_nt: TGTGCCAGCAGTCGCCGGGACAGGGCCTACGAGCAGTACTTC; cdr3_aa: CASSRRDRAYEQYF
d_call: .; j_call: TRBJ2-5; cdr3_length: 13; v_call: TRBV7-7; clone_size: many; cdr3_nt: TGTGCTAGCAGCTTAGCGCCTCGGGAGACCCAGTACTTC; cdr3_aa: CASSLAPRETQYF
d_call: TRBD2; j_call: TRBJ2-2; cdr3_length: 16; v_call: TRBV12-3/TRBV12-4; clone_size: .; cdr3_nt: TGTGCCAGCAGTGAACTAGCGGGGGGGCGTCCCGGGGAGCTGTTTTTT; cdr3_aa: CASSELAGGRPGELFF
d_call: .; j_call: TRBJ2-7; cdr3_length: 12; v_call: TRBV30; clone_size: .; cdr3_nt: TGTGCCTGGAGTGTAACAGGGTACGAGCAGTACTTC; cdr3_aa: CAWSVTGYEQYF
d_call: .; j_call: TRBJ1-2; cdr3_length: 14; v_call: TRBV29-1; clone_size: few; cdr3_nt: TGCAGCGTTGAAGGTCGATCAGGGCCCTATGGCTACACCTTC; cdr3_aa: CSVEGRSGPYGYTF
d_call: .; j_call: TRBJ2-7; cdr3_length: 16; v_call: TRBV5-1; clone_size: many; cdr3_nt: TGCGCCAGCAGCTTTTACCTCGACGGTTCCTCCTACGAGCAGTACTTC; cdr3_aa: CASSFYLDGSSYEQYF
d_call: .; j_call: TRBJ2-3; cdr3_length: 16; v_call: TRBV7-9; clone_size: .; cdr3_nt: TGTGCCAGCAGCTTAACGGGACGCCCTGCTGGAGATACGCAGTATTTT; cdr3_aa: CASSLTGRPAGDTQYF
d_call: TRBD1; j_call: TRBJ2-2; cdr3_length: 16; v_call: TRBV5-1; clone_size: .; cdr3_nt: TGCGCCAGCAGCTTGTCCGGACAGGGATGGTACGGGGAGCTGTTTTTT; cdr3_aa: CASSLSGQGWYGELFF
d_call: .; j_call: TRBJ2-7; cdr3_length: 14; v_call: TRBV7-2; clone_size: many; cdr3_nt: TGTGCCAGCAGCTTAGCTTTGGGCCCCTACGAGCAGTACTTC; cdr3_aa: CASSLALGPYEQYF
d_call: .; j_call: TRBJ2-3; cdr3_length: 15; v_call: TRBV12-3/TRBV12-4; clone_size: once; cdr3_nt: TGTGCCAGCAGGTTTGGGGATCCCTCCACAGATACGCAGTATTTT; cdr3_aa: CASRFGDPSTDTQYF
d_call: .; j_call: TRBJ2-3; cdr3_length: 15; v_call: TRBV25-1; clone_size: few; cdr3_nt: TGTGCCAGCAGTGATCCGGGAGCAAGCACAGATACGCAGTATTTT; cdr3_aa: CASSDPGASTDTQYF
d_call: TRBD1; j_call: TRBJ2-3; cdr3_length: 15; v_call: TRBV27; clone_size: .; cdr3_nt: TGTGCCAGCAGTTTTACGGGACAGGGCACAGATACGCAGTATTTT; cdr3_aa: CASSFTGQGTDTQYF
d_call: .; j_call: TRBJ2-6; cdr3_length: 20; v_call: TRBV27; clone_size: few; cdr3_nt: TGTGCCAGCAGTCGTATTAGGGACCACCGGCTGGTTCCTGGGGCCAACGTCCTGACTTTC; cdr3_aa: CASSRIRDHRLVPGANVLTF
d_call: .; j_call: TRBJ2-1; cdr3_length: 11; v_call: TRBV29-1; clone_size: few; cdr3_nt: TGCAGCGTTGCCAGGGCGGATGAGCAGTTCTTC; cdr3_aa: CSVARADEQFF
d_call: TRBD1; j_call: TRBJ1-2; cdr3_length: 13; v_call: TRBV29-1; clone_size: .; cdr3_nt: TGCAGCGTGATACAGGGGTTCTCTCGGGGCTACACCTTC; cdr3_aa: CSVIQGFSRGYTF
d_call: .; j_call: TRBJ2-5; cdr3_length: 13; v_call: TRBV6-5; clone_size: .; cdr3_nt: TGTGCCAGCAGTTACTCGACAAGAGAGACCCAGTACTTC; cdr3_aa: CASSYSTRETQYF
d_call: TRBD2; j_call: TRBJ2-7; cdr3_length: 17; v_call: TRBV7-2; clone_size: few; cdr3_nt: TGTGCCAGCAGCTTAGGGGGGGGACTAGCGATTATCTACGAGCAGTACTTC; cdr3_aa: CASSLGGGLAIIYEQYF
d_call: .; j_call: TRBJ2-3; cdr3_length: 14; v_call: TRBV20-1; clone_size: many; cdr3_nt: TGCAGTGCTAGGTCGATGTCGGGGCCGAATACGCAGTATTTT; cdr3_aa: CSARSMSGPNTQYF
d_call: .; j_call: TRBJ2-1; cdr3_length: 18; v_call: TRBV10-3; clone_size: few; cdr3_nt: TGTGCCATCAGTGACCCCACCCCAGGCAGGGTCAGATCCAATGAGCAGTTCTTC; cdr3_aa: CAISDPTPGRVRSNEQFF
d_call: .; j_call: TRBJ2-4; cdr3_length: 15; v_call: TRBV19; clone_size: .; cdr3_nt: TGTGCCAGTAGTGGCCAGCCTCTAGCCAAAAACATTCAGTACTTC; cdr3_aa: CASSGQPLAKNIQYF
d_call: .; j_call: TRBJ2-7; cdr3_length: 13; v_call: TRBV5-6; clone_size: many; cdr3_nt: TGTGCCAGCAGCTTGGGCGGTTTCTACGAGCAGTACTTC; cdr3_aa: CASSLGGFYEQYF
d_call: TRBD2; j_call: TRBJ2-3; cdr3_length: 15; v_call: TRBV29-1; clone_size: many; cdr3_nt: TGCAGCGTTCTACAACTAGCGGGAGAAGAAGATACGCAGTATTTT; cdr3_aa: CSVLQLAGEEDTQYF